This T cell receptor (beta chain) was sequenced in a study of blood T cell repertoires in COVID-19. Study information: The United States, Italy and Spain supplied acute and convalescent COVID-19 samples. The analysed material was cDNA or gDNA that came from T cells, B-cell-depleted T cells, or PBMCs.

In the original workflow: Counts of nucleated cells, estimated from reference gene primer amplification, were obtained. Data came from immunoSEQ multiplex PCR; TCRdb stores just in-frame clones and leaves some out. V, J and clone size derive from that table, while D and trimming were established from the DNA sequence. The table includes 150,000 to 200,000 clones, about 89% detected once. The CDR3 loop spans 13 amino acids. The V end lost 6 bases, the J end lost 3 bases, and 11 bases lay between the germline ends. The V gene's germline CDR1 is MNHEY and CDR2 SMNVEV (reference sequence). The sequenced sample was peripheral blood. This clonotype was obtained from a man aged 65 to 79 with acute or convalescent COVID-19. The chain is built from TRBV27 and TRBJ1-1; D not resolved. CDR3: CASSLTRDTEAFF. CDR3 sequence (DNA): TGTGCCAGCAGCTTAACGAGGGACACTGAAGCTTTCTTT.